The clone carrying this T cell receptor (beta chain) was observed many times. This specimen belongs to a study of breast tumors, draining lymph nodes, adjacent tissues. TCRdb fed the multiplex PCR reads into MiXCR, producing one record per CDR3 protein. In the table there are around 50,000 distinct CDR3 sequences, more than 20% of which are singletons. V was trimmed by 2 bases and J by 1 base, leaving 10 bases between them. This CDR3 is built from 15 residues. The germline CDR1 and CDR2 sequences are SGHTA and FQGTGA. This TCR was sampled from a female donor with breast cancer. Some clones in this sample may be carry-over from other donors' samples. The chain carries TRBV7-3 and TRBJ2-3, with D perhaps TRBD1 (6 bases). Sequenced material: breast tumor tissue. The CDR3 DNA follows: TGTGCCAGCAGCTTAGGTGGGGGCGGCACAGATACGCAGTATTTT. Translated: CASSLGGGGTDTQYF. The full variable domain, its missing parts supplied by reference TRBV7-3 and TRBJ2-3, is GAGVSQTPSNKVTEKGKYVELRCDPISGHTALYWYRQSLGQGPEFLIYFQGTGAADDSGLPNDRFFAVRPEGSVSTLKIQRTERGDSAVYLCASSLGGGGTDTQYFGPGTRLTVL.